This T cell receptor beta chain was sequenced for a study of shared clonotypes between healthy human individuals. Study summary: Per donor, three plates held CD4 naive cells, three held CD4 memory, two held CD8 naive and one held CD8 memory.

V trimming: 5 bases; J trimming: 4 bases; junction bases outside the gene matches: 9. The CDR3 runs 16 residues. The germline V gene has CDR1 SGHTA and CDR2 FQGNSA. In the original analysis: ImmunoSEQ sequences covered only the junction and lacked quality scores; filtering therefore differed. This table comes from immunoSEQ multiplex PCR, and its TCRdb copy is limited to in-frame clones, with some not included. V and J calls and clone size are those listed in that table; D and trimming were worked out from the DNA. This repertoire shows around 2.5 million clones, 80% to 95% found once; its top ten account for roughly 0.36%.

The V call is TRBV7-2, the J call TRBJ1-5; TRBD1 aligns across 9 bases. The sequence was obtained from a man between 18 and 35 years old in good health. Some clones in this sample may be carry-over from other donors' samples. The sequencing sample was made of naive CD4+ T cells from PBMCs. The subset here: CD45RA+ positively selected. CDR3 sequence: CASSPGTGTPNQPQHF. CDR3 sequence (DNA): TGTGCCAGCAGCCCCGGGACAGGGACCCCTAATCAGCCCCAGCATTTT.